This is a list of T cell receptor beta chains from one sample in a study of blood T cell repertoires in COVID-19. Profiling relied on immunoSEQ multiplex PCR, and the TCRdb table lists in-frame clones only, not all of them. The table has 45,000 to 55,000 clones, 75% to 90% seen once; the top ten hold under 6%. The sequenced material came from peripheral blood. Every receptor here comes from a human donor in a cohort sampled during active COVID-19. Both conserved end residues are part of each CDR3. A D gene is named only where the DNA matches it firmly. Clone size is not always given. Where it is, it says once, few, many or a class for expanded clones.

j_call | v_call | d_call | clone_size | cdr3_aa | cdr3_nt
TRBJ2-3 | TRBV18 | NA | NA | CASSPRTGRSADTQYF | TGTGCCAGCTCACCGCGAACAGGGCGCAGCGCAGATACGCAGTATTTT
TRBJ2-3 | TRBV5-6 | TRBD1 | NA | CASSSGTGNGDTDTQYF | TGTGCCAGCAGTTCCGGGACAGGCAATGGGGACACAGATACGCAGTATTTT
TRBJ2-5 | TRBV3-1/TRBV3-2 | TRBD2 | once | CASSQEAVAGVETQYF | TGTGCCAGCAGCCAAGAGGCGGTAGCGGGGGTGGAGACCCAGTACTTC
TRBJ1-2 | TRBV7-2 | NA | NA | CASSLDRVSDGYTF | TGTGCCAGCAGCTTAGACAGGGTCAGCGATGGCTACACCTTC
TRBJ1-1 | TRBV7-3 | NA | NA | CASSPGGGTAEAFF | TGTGCCAGCAGCCCCGGGGGAGGGACCGCTGAAGCTTTCTTT
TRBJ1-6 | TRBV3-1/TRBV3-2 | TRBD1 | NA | CASSQARGSSYNSPLHF | TGTGCCAGCAGCCAAGCCAGGGGGAGCTCCTATAATTCACCCCTCCACTTT
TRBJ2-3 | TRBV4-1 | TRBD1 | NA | CASSQALPQGASTDTQYF | TGCGCCAGCAGCCAGGCCCTACCACAGGGGGCTAGCACAGATACGCAGTATTTT
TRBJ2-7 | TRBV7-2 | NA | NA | CASSLDSSGSYEQYF | TGTGCCAGCAGCTTAGATAGTAGCGGCTCCTACGAGCAGTACTTC
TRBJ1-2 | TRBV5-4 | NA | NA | CASSPDNGYGYTF | TGTGCCAGCAGCCCAGACAACGGCTATGGCTACACCTTC
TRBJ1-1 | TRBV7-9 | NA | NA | CASRSEGADTEAFF | TGTGCCAGCAGGTCGGAGGGCGCGGACACTGAAGCTTTCTTT
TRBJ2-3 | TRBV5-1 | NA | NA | CASSRGESTDTQYF | TGCGCCAGCAGTCGCGGGGAAAGCACAGATACGCAGTATTTT
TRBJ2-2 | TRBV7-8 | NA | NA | CASSSRWEHTGELFF | TGTGCCAGCAGCTCCCGGTGGGAGCACACCGGGGAGTTGTTTTTT
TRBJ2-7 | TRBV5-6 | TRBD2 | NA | CASSLAVSGGYEQYF | TGTGCCAGCAGCTTGGCAGTTAGCGGGGGATACGAGCAGTACTTC
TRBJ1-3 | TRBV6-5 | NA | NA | CASGTSGNTIYF | TGTGCCAGCGGCACCTCTGGAAACACCATATATTTT
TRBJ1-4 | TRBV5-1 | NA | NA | CASSSSNSNNEKLFF | TGCGCCAGCAGCTCCTCGAACAGCAACAATGAAAAACTGTTTTTT
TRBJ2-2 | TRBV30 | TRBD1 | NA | CAWSVNWDSSGELFF | TGTGCCTGGAGTGTAAATTGGGACAGTAGTGGGGAGCTGTTTTTT
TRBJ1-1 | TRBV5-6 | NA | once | CASSFGFYTEAFF | TGTGCCAGCAGCTTCGGGTTTTACACTGAAGCTTTCTTT
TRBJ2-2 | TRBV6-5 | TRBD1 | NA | CASSYVGQGIAGELFF | TGTGCCAGCAGTTACGTGGGACAGGGCATCGCCGGGGAGCTGTTTTTT
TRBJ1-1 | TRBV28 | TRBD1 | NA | CASSLEGATEAFF | TGTGCCAGCAGTTTGGAGGGGGCGACTGAAGCTTTCTTT
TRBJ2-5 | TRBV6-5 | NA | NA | CATTRETQYF | TGTGCCACCACCAGGGAGACCCAGTACTTC
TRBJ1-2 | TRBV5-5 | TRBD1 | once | CASSPGQGGRIGYGYTF | TGTGCCAGCAGCCCGGGACAGGGAGGTCGGATCGGATATGGCTACACCTTC
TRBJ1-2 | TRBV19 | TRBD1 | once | CASSLRQGVRGYTF | TGTGCCAGTAGTCTTCGACAGGGGGTGAGAGGCTACACCTTC
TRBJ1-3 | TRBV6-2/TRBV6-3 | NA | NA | CASSLDRKPRNTIYF | TGTGCCAGCAGCCTCGACAGGAAACCCCGAAACACCATATATTTT
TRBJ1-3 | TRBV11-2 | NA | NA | CASRGRTGNTIYF | TGTGCCAGCAGGGGTCGGACGGGGAACACCATATATTTT
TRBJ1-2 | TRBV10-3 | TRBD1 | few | CAISDNTGEYGYTF | TGTGCCATCAGTGATAACACAGGGGAATATGGCTACACCTTC
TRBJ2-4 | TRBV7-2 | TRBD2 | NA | CASSLEVGGAKNIQYF | TGTGCCAGCAGCTTAGAGGTCGGGGGGGCCAAAAACATTCAGTACTTC
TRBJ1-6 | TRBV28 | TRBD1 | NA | CASSLTGVNSPLHF | TGTGCCAGCAGTTTAACAGGGGTAAATTCACCCCTCCACTTT
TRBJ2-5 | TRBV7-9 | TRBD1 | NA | CASSFDLDRVATQYF | TGTGCCAGCAGCTTCGACCTCGACAGGGTGGCGACCCAGTACTTC
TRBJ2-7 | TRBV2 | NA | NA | CASSEGRGPTYEQYF | TGTGCCAGCAGTGAAGGCAGGGGCCCAACCTACGAGCAGTACTTC
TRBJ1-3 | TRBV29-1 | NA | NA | CSVEDGTLGNTIYF | TGCAGCGTTGAAGATGGCACCCTCGGAAACACCATATATTTT
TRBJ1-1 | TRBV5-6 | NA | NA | CASSLTESYTEAFF | TGTGCCAGCAGCTTGACAGAGAGTTACACTGAAGCTTTCTTT
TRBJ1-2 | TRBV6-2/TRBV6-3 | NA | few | CASSWDTNYGYTF | TGTGCCAGCAGTTGGGACACTAACTATGGCTACACCTTC
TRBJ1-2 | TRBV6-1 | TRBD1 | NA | CASSDTTGGFGYTF | TGTGCCAGCAGTGACACCACAGGGGGCTTCGGCTACACCTTC
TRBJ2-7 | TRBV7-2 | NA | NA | CASSLGRQGLGEQYF | TGTGCCAGCAGCTTAGGTCGGCAGGGGTTGGGCGAGCAGTACTTC
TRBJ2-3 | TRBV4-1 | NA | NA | CASSQSSRGSDTQYF | TGCGCCAGCAGCCAATCCTCGCGAGGGTCAGATACGCAGTATTTT
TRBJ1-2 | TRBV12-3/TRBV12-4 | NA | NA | CASSREGFGYTF | TGTGCCAGCAGCCGGGAGGGGTTTGGCTACACCTTC
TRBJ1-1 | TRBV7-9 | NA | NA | CASSLTFYTEAFF | TGTGCCAGCAGCTTGACTTTTTACACTGAAGCTTTCTTT
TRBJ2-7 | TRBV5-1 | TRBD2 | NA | CASSLVTSAGEQYF | TGCGCCAGCAGCTTGGTAACTAGCGCCGGCGAGCAGTACTTC
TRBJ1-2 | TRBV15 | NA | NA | CATSRAGSNYGYTF | TGTGCCACCAGCAGAGCAGGGTCTAACTATGGCTACACCTTC
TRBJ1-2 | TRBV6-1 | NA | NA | CASSVRDTQRRYGYTF | TGTGCCAGCAGTGTCCGGGACACCCAACGTCGGTATGGCTACACCTTC
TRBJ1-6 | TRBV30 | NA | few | CAWDLIRNSPLHF | TGTGCCTGGGACTTGATCCGAAATTCACCCCTCCACTTT
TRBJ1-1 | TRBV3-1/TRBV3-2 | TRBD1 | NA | CASSQPTGGDEAFF | TGTGCCAGCAGCCAACCAACAGGGGGCGACGAAGCTTTCTTT
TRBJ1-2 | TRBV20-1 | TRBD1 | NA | CSASQGARSNYGYTF | TGCAGTGCTAGTCAGGGGGCGCGGAGTAACTATGGCTACACCTTC
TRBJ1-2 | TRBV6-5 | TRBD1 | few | CASSRDRNYGYTF | TGTGCCAGCAGCCGGGACAGGAACTATGGCTACACCTTC
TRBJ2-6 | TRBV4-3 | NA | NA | CASSQEGPAGAGANVLTF | TGCGCCAGCAGCCAAGAAGGTCCCGCAGGGGCTGGGGCCAACGTCCTGACTTTC
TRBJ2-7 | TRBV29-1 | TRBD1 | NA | CSVRTGPDEQYF | TGCAGCGTTAGGACAGGACCGGACGAGCAGTACTTC
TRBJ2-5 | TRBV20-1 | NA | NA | CSASSQGWSETQYF | TGCAGTGCTAGTTCCCAGGGATGGAGTGAGACCCAGTACTTC
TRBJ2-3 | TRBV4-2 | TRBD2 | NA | CASSYRLAGVSTDTQYF | TGTGCCAGCAGCTACCGACTAGCGGGGGTGAGCACAGATACGCAGTATTTT
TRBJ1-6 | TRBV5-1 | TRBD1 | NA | CASSRGGTGKQSPLHF | TGCGCCAGCAGCCGGGGTGGGACAGGGAAGCAATCACCCCTCCACTTT
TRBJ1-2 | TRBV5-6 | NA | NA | CASSPRGFILYGYTF | TGTGCCAGCAGCCCACGCGGCTTCATTTTGTATGGCTACACCTTC
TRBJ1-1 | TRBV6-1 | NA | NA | CASSEGPGDGSANTEAFF | TGTGCCAGCAGTGAAGGTCCAGGCGATGGTAGTGCGAACACTGAAGCTTTCTTT
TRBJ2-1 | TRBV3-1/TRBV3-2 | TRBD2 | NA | CASSPLAGGAIEQFF | TGTGCCAGCAGCCCTCTAGCGGGGGGGGCCATTGAGCAGTTCTTC
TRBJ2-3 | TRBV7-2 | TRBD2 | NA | CASSIGLAGGTDTQYF | TGTGCCAGCAGCATAGGACTAGCGGGGGGCACAGATACGCAGTATTTT
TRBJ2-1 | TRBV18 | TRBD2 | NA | CASSLTGLAGGREQFF | TGTGCCAGCTCACTAACAGGACTAGCGGGGGGGCGTGAGCAGTTCTTC
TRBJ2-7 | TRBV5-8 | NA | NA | CASSLRGSTYEQYF | TGTGCCAGCAGCTTGAGGGGTTCCACCTACGAGCAGTACTTC
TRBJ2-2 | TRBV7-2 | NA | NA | CASSLDWNTGELFF | TGTGCCAGCAGCTTAGACTGGAACACCGGGGAGCTGTTTTTT
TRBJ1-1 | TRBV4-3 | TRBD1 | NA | CASSQITDRGNTEAFF | TGCGCCAGCAGCCAGATAACCGACAGGGGGAACACTGAAGCTTTCTTT